This TCR beta chain stems from a study of T cells in localized non-small cell lung cancer. J lost 3 bases, V lost 5 bases, and 3 bases had no gene match. Germline V CDR1 and CDR2: LNHDA, SQIVND (reference sequence). This CDR3 has 13 amino acids. Some clones are missing from TCRdb's copy, which holds only in-frame ones; the method was immunoSEQ multiplex PCR. In the table there are around 15,000 clones, roughly nine tenths of which are singletons. In its sample, this clone was seen once. Antigen: not known. Whole-study findings and limits: Investigators sequenced only a single tumor region, leaving heterogeneity possible. Uninvolved adjacent lung had the highest recorded T cell clonality, with tumor below it. Patients showing higher blood T cell density tended to see longer overall survival. Out of the top 100 tumor clones, a median approximately 57 were seen in adjacent lung.

This sequence was found in a man aged 40 to 75 with stage III lung adenocarcinoma. The chain carries TRBV19 and TRBJ1-1; 7 bases match TRBD1. The sample in question was peripheral blood mononuclear cells, obtained before any cancer treatment. The CDR3: CASSLDRDTEAFF. The CDR3 DNA reads TGTGCCAGTAGTCTCGACAGGGACACTGAAGCTTTCTTT.